This T cell receptor beta chain emerged from a study of early T cells in non-severe SARS-CoV-2 infection. As for the study in general: Investigators sequenced bulk RNA drawn from unsorted whole blood, and chains remained unpaired.

cDNA molecules, individually, were tagged with unique molecular identifiers. TCRdb recomputed calls from the 5' RACE reads with MiXCR, one row per CDR3 protein. Of tens of thousands of distinct CDR3 sequences detected, about 6% appear once; the ten largest clones hold about 8%. V was pared by 5 bases and J by 6 bases, with 5 bases of the junction left unmatched. Germline V gives CDR1 DFQATT, CDR2 SNEGSKA (reference sequence). The CDR3 totals 14 residues. Sequenced: whole blood. The chain is built from TRBV20-1 and TRBJ2-1; 12 nucleotides line up with TRBD2. The sequence was collected from an adult who was a healthcare worker with PCR-confirmed SARS-CoV-2 infection or an uninfected control (not recorded which). CDR3 amino acids: CSALGLAGTNEQFF. CDR3 nucleotide sequence: TGCAGTGCTCTAGGACTAGCGGGGACCAATGAGCAGTTCTTC.